The 8 T cell receptor beta chains reported below all come from one sample, sequenced in a study of cytotoxic CD8 clonotypes in ibrutinib-treated CLL (dated by TCRdb to the early 2020s). Receptor libraries were prepared by the immunoSEQ multiplex PCR assay. The source is immuneACCESS, and TCRdb retained only in-frame sequences with V and J called. Part of the clones is not carried over; for the studies checked, unresolved V genes explain less than half of this, and the remainder is unexplained. The sample table lists around 310,000 clones, roughly 79% of them with a count of one. Of the sample, 6.7% falls within the top ten clones. The specimen comprised PBMCs, sampled before ibrutinib treatment. The source is a human donor with chronic lymphocytic leukemia.

This sequence joins TRBV30 and TRBJ1-1, with 7 bases fitting TRBD1. The junction had 7 bases not matched to a gene; V was cut back by 5 bases and J by 1 base. The germline V gene has CDR1 GTSNPN and CDR2 SVGIG (reference sequence). CDR3 length equals 14 residues. CDR3 nucleotide sequence: TGTGCCTGGTCCACAGGGGAAGGGAACACTGAAGCTTTCTTT. This encodes CAWSTGEGNTEAFF.

The chain couples TRBV7-6 to TRBJ1-1; D remains unclear. Germline V gene sequence: CDR1 SGHVS, CDR2 FNYEAQ. The ends were cut back, 0 bases at V and 1 base at J, with 6 bases in the middle. CDR3 length: 14 amino acids. The CDR3 bases are TGTGCCAGCAGCTTAGCGTTAGAGAACACTGAAGCTTTCTTT. Translating it yields CASSLALENTEAFF.

The chain links TRBV5-8 to TRBJ1-3; D remains unclear. Germline-derived CDR1 and CDR2 are SGHTS and YDEGEE. The ends were cut back, 1 base at V and 4 bases at J, with 6 bases in the middle. CDR3 length equals 13 residues. This chain's CDR3 is CASSLIKGNTIYF. The CDR3, as DNA: TGTGCCAGCAGCTTGATTAAAGGAAACACCATATATTTT.

Here the CDR3 DNA reads TGTGCCAGCAGCCCCGCCCCGGGGGCGGGAAGCTCCTACGAGCAGTACTTC. Its protein product is CASSPAPGAGSSYEQYF. This sequence joins TRBV21-1 and TRBJ2-7. TRBV21-1 constitutes a pseudogene. The CDR3 extends over 17 amino acids.

The chain uses TRBV27 and TRBJ1-1, with D tentatively TRBD1 (6 bases). The V gene's germline CDR1 is MNHEY and CDR2 SMNVEV (reference sequence). CDR3 length: 15 residues. V lost 2 bases to trimming and J lost 4 bases, with 14 bases between them. The chain's CDR3 is CASSLEGGGRTEAFF. CDR3 sequence (DNA): TGTGCCAGCAGTTTAGAGGGAGGGGGTCGCACTGAAGCTTTCTTT.

The chain is built from TRBV5-5 and TRBJ2-1; D may be TRBD1 (6 bases). This CDR3 spans 13 amino acids. The germline gives CDR1 SGHKS, CDR2 YYEKEE (reference sequence). V dropped 1 base and J dropped 14 bases, with 16 bases sitting between them. The CDR3, as DNA: TGTGCCAGCAGCTTGTATCTGGGACACCCTGAGTTCTTC. Amino acids: CASSLYLGHPEFF.

The V call is TRBV4-3, the J call TRBJ2-3; 7 positions agree with TRBD1. Germline V CDR1 and CDR2: LGHNA, YSLEER. Trimming removed 4 bases from V and 0 bases from J; junction bases left unmatched: 7. CDR3 length equals 16 residues. The CDR3 bases are TGCGCCAGCAGCCGGCTCGGACAGGAGAGCACAGATACGCAGTATTTT. It yields the protein CASSRLGQESTDTQYF.

J is TRBJ2-2 and V is TRBV28; 7 nucleotides line up with TRBD2. Looked up from germline, CDR1 is MDHEN and CDR2 is SYDVKM. The length of the CDR3 is 16 residues. After removal of 6 bases from V and 7 bases from J, the junction contained 14 bases not matched to a gene. CDR3 protein: CASSLTGTTRVGELFF. The DNA for the CDR3 is TGTGCCAGCAGCTTAACCGGGACTACCCGGGTCGGGGAGCTGTTTTTT.